This T cell receptor beta chain was sequenced for a study of OX40 agonist ivuxolimab in advanced cancers. On the study more broadly: The drug used for patients, ivuxolimab, was an agonistic anti-OX40 (CD134) antibody.

V shed 1 base and J 2 bases; nucleotides not matched to a gene: 9. The germline gives CDR1 SGHTA, CDR2 FQGNSA. The CDR3 is 18 amino acids. Findings of the study overall: CD4+ and CD8+ T cells in blood underwent clonal expansion by week 6 at 0.1 to 3.0 mg/kg. Mean expanded clone counts were higher in CD8+ than CD4+ T cells.

Remarks on this clone: Its specificity is unknown.

The data were produced by immunoSEQ multiplex PCR, yet TCRdb's version contains in-frame clones alone and is incomplete. This sample yields approximately 25,000 clones, of which approximately 91% are seen a single time; about 49% belongs to the top ten. The TCR originated in an adult with an advanced solid tumor such as melanoma, head and neck, liver or kidney cancer. The chain combines TRBV7-2 with TRBJ2-1, with TRBD2 matching over 9 bases. The sequencing used CD4+ or CD8+ T cells sorted from blood, collected in a trial of the OX40 agonist ivuxolimab. The CDR3 protein is CASSLGEISGRPYNEQFF. DNA for the CDR3: TGTGCCAGCAGCTTAGGAGAGATAAGCGGGAGGCCCTACAATGAGCAGTTCTTC.